This TCR beta chain originates from a study of T cell repertoires in cytomegalovirus infection. Whole-study context: Public TCR beta signature analysis indicated the presence of both CMV infection and matching HLA type. Overall study findings and caveats: Cumulative public TCR beta family frequency identified CMV carriers with the relevant HLA. HLA-C-restricted TCR beta clonotypes specific for CMV led the ex vivo response.

TCRdb processed the reads anew with MiXCR; each CDR3 protein has one entry. Of just over 150,000 distinct CDR3 sequences in the sample, 20% to 30% were seen once. This clonotype has a handful of counts. What it binds is not known. This CDR3 has 14 amino acids. Germline V gene data show CDR1 as WSHSY and CDR2 as SAAADI. Trimming pared 4 bases from V and 0 bases from J, leaving 8 bases between. Sequencing used PBMCs. This clonotype was obtained from a human donor in good health (CMV status not recorded). Some clones in this sample may be carry-over from other donors' samples. The chain employs TRBV10-2 and TRBJ2-3; TRBD2 might be the D (5 bases). The CDR3 sequence: CASSVATSTDTQYF. In DNA, the CDR3 is TGCGCCAGCAGTGTAGCGACTAGCACAGATACGCAGTATTTT.